The T cell receptor (beta chain) described here comes from a study of T cells in Graves' hyperthyroidism and ophthalmopathy. Study findings and constraints: Patients with ophthalmopathy were separated from those with stable hyperthyroidism by a 13 V-J model. Most thyroid clonotypes that were expanded above 0.001 also turned up in blood.

V lost 3 bases, J lost 0 bases, and 12 bases lay in between. Germline CDR1 reads MGHDK; CDR2 reads SYGVNS. The CDR3 length is 16 residues. This clonotype was seen ten or more times. Its antigen is unidentified. From RNA transcripts, TCR beta CDR3 regions were amplified. The HTBI primer set served for first-round RT-PCR of the TCR CDR3. TCRdb ran MiXCR on the multiplex PCR reads and lists one entry per CDR3 protein. The repertoire holds 500,000 to 550,000 distinct CDR3 sequences, with less than 25% as singletons. Uncontrolled infection, other autoimmune disease, pregnancy or lactation barred patients from enrollment. Out of roughly 9.1 ml of fresh peripheral blood came the PBMCs.

The TCR sequence derives from a man between 18 and 29 years old with Graves' hyperthyroidism. The sample consisted of blood. V gene TRBV25-1 combines with J gene TRBJ1-3; weak D call: TRBD1 (5 bases). The DNA for the CDR3 is TGTGCCAGCAGTGACCCCACAGGCCTCTCTGGAAACACCATATATTTT. The encoded protein is CASSDPTGLSGNTIYF.